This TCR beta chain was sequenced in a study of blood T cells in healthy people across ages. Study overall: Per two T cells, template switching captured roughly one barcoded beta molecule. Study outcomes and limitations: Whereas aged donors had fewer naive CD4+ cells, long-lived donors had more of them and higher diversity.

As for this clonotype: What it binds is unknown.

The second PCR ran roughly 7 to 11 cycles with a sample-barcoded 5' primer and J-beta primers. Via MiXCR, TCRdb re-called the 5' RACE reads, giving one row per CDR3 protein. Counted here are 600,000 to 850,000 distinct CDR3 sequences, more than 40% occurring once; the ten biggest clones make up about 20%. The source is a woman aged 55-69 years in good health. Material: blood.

CDR3 sequence: CASSQADRPTYGYTF. In DNA form, the CDR3 reads TGTGCCAGCAGCCAAGCGGACAGACCCACCTATGGCTACACCTTC. The chain joins TRBV3-1 to TRBJ1-2; TRBD1 is a possible D gene (6 bases). The CDR3 extends over 15 amino acids. Germline V gene sequence: CDR1 LGHDT, CDR2 YNNKEL (reference sequence). V lost 1 base and J 4 bases, leaving 13 bases between the germline ends. Full variable domain (missing parts from reference TRBV3-1 and TRBJ1-2): DTAVSQTPKYLVTQMGNDKSIKCEQNLGHDTMYWYKQDSKKFLKIMFSYNNKELIINETVPNRFSPKSPDKAHLNLHINSLELGDSAVYFCASSQADRPTYGYTFGSGTRLTVV.